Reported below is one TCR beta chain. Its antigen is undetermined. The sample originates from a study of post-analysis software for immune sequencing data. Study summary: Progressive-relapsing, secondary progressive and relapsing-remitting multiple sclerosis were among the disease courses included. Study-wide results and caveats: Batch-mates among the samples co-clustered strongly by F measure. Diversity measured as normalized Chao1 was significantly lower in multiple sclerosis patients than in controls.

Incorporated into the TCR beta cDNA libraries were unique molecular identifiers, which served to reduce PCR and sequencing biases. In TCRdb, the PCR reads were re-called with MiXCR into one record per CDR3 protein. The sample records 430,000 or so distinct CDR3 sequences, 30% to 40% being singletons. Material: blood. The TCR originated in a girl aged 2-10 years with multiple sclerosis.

CDR3 DNA: TGCGCCAGCAGGGGGACGGCCGCACAAGAGACCCAGTACTTC. It codes for CASRGTAAQETQYF. The rearrangement uses TRBV5-1 and TRBJ2-5; TRBD1 or TRBD2 may be the D gene (5 bases each). There are 14 residues in the CDR3. The V gene's germline CDR1 is SGHRS and CDR2 YFSETQ. V was cut by 5 bases and J by 2 bases, with 13 bases left in between.